The present T cell receptor (beta chain) was sequenced within a study of identical twins. Comments on this clonotype: Its specificity is not known.

Whole-study findings and limits: Within cord blood, abundant beta clonotypes carried fewer insertions, but memory repertoires showed no such trend.

TCRdb reprocessed the 5' RACE reads with MiXCR, giving one entry per CDR3 protein. The data show a few hundred thousand distinct CDR3 sequences, approximately 7.1% seen once. V dropped 1 base and J dropped 10 bases, with 5 bases sitting between them. CDR1 SGHVS and CDR2 FNYEAQ come from the germline V gene. The CDR3 consists of 11 residues. These data were also filed under a second study, of T cells expressing NK-cell markers. That investigation notes: The sequencing cohort of eight donors included seven HCMV-seropositive individuals and one seronegative individual. T cells sorted in several experiments were restricted to alpha-beta TCR T cells by an anti-gamma-delta TCR antibody.

The sequenced sample consisted of CD8+ T cells sorted from blood. The chain couples TRBV7-6 to TRBJ2-1; no reliable D call. The receptor's source is a woman aged 18-29 years in good health. CDR3 region: CASSLGWEQFF. DNA of the CDR3: TGTGCCAGCAGCTTAGGTTGGGAGCAGTTCTTC.